This is a list of T cell receptor beta chains from one sample in a study of identical twins. MiXCR, run by TCRdb on the 5' RACE reads, gives a single entry per CDR3 protein. The sample has about 470,000 distinct CDR3 sequences; less than 25% are singletons. This same sample was also part of a study on T cells expressing NK-cell markers.

Input material: CD4+ T cells sorted from blood. These receptors all come from a woman aged 18-29 years in good health. CDR3s include the opening cysteine and the closing phenylalanine or tryptophan. Each record gives: V gene, J gene, clone size, D gene, CDR3 DNA, CDR3 protein. A D gene is named only where the DNA matches it firmly. The size entry is marked missing in some rows and otherwise reads once, few, many or a size class.

v_gene: TRBV7-2; j_gene: TRBJ2-7; abundance: NA; d_gene: NA; CDR3nt: TGTGCCAGCAGCTCTCTCCCGGGCTACGAGCAGTACTTC; CDR3aa: CASSSLPGYEQYF
v_gene: TRBV27; j_gene: TRBJ1-3; abundance: few; d_gene: NA; CDR3nt: TGTGCCAGCAGTTTCCTGTCGGGCGGCTCTGGAAACACCATATATTTT; CDR3aa: CASSFLSGGSGNTIYF
v_gene: TRBV9; j_gene: TRBJ2-5; abundance: NA; d_gene: NA; CDR3nt: TGTGCCAGCAGCGTAGCTGGACTGGGGGAGACCCAGTACTTC; CDR3aa: CASSVAGLGETQYF
v_gene: TRBV6-4; j_gene: TRBJ2-5; abundance: few; d_gene: TRBD1; CDR3nt: TGTGCCAGCAGTGACTGGCAGGGGGCGTGGGAGACCCAGTACTTC; CDR3aa: CASSDWQGAWETQYF
v_gene: TRBV20-1; j_gene: TRBJ2-5; abundance: NA; d_gene: TRBD2; CDR3nt: TGCAGTGCTAGAGATTTGGGACTAGCGGGAGTGAAGACCCAGTACTTC; CDR3aa: CSARDLGLAGVKTQYF
v_gene: TRBV11-3; j_gene: TRBJ2-7; abundance: NA; d_gene: NA; CDR3nt: TGTGCCAGCAGCTTATTGGGGCGACCCTACGAGCAGTACTTC; CDR3aa: CASSLLGRPYEQYF
v_gene: TRBV20-1; j_gene: TRBJ2-5; abundance: NA; d_gene: TRBD2; CDR3nt: TGCAGTGCTACGACTAGCGGCCAACCGCGGGAGACCCAGTACTTC; CDR3aa: CSATTSGQPRETQYF
v_gene: TRBV6-6; j_gene: TRBJ2-7; abundance: NA; d_gene: NA; CDR3nt: TGTGCCAGCGGGAGGGGGCGATCCTACGAGCAGTACTTC; CDR3aa: CASGRGRSYEQYF
v_gene: TRBV6-2/TRBV6-3; j_gene: TRBJ2-7; abundance: NA; d_gene: NA; CDR3nt: TGTGCCAGCAGTGCTAGAGGCGAGCAGTACTTC; CDR3aa: CASSARGEQYF
v_gene: TRBV2; j_gene: TRBJ2-7; abundance: NA; d_gene: NA; CDR3nt: TGTGCCAGCAGGGAGGACAGATACGAGCAGTACTTC; CDR3aa: CASREDRYEQYF
v_gene: TRBV6-2/TRBV6-3; j_gene: TRBJ2-1; abundance: NA; d_gene: TRBD2; CDR3nt: TGTGCCAGCACCGAGGCAGCGGGAGTTTCGTACAATGAGCAGTTCTTC; CDR3aa: CASTEAAGVSYNEQFF
v_gene: TRBV9; j_gene: TRBJ2-7; abundance: NA; d_gene: NA; CDR3nt: TGTGCCAGCAGCGTAGGAATCCGGGGCTACGAGCAGTACTTC; CDR3aa: CASSVGIRGYEQYF
v_gene: TRBV12-3/TRBV12-4; j_gene: TRBJ2-2; abundance: NA; d_gene: TRBD2; CDR3nt: TGTGCCAGCAGTGCCGGGACTAGCGCCGGGGAGCTGTTTTTT; CDR3aa: CASSAGTSAGELFF
v_gene: TRBV9; j_gene: TRBJ2-2; abundance: few; d_gene: NA; CDR3nt: TGTGCCAGCAGCGTAGAGGGGCGTCGCACCGGGGAGCTGTTTTTT; CDR3aa: CASSVEGRRTGELFF
v_gene: TRBV24-1; j_gene: TRBJ2-1; abundance: few; d_gene: TRBD2; CDR3nt: TGTGCCACCAGTGATAGAACTAGCGAAAGCTCCTACAATGAGCAGTTCTTC; CDR3aa: CATSDRTSESSYNEQFF
v_gene: TRBV11-3; j_gene: TRBJ2-1; abundance: NA; d_gene: TRBD1; CDR3nt: TGTGCCAGCAGCTTGGACAGGGTCCCCAATGAGCAGTTCTTC; CDR3aa: CASSLDRVPNEQFF
v_gene: TRBV6-5; j_gene: TRBJ2-3; abundance: few; d_gene: TRBD2; CDR3nt: TGTGCCAGCAGTTACGCTAGCGGATTCACAGATACGCAGTATTTT; CDR3aa: CASSYASGFTDTQYF
v_gene: TRBV20-1; j_gene: TRBJ2-3; abundance: once; d_gene: TRBD2; CDR3nt: TGCAGTGCTGAACGCGGGGGGCGGGGCACAGATACGCAGTATTTT; CDR3aa: CSAERGGRGTDTQYF
v_gene: TRBV5-6; j_gene: TRBJ2-6; abundance: few; d_gene: NA; CDR3nt: TGTGCCAGCAGCTGGGGCTCCTCTGGGGCCAACGTCCTGACTTTC; CDR3aa: CASSWGSSGANVLTF
v_gene: TRBV29-1; j_gene: TRBJ2-7; abundance: NA; d_gene: NA; CDR3nt: TGCAGCGTGGGAACAAGATCCTACGAGCAGTACTTC; CDR3aa: CSVGTRSYEQYF
v_gene: TRBV7-2; j_gene: TRBJ2-5; abundance: NA; d_gene: NA; CDR3nt: TGTGCCAGCAGCCTAACCCTCCTCCAAGAGACCCAGTACTTC; CDR3aa: CASSLTLLQETQYF
v_gene: TRBV5-1; j_gene: TRBJ2-3; abundance: NA; d_gene: NA; CDR3nt: TGCGCCAGCAGCCAAACCGGAGGGACAGCCAGCACAGATACGCAGTATTTT; CDR3aa: CASSQTGGTASTDTQYF
v_gene: TRBV5-1; j_gene: TRBJ2-5; abundance: few; d_gene: TRBD2; CDR3nt: TGCGCCAGCAGCATCGGGACTAGCGGGGCAAGGAAGACCCAGTACTTC; CDR3aa: CASSIGTSGARKTQYF
v_gene: TRBV27; j_gene: TRBJ2-1; abundance: few; d_gene: NA; CDR3nt: TGTGCCAGCAGTTTAAGGCTAGCAGGAGGGCGAAATGAGCAGTTCTTC; CDR3aa: CASSLRLAGGRNEQFF
v_gene: TRBV6-2/TRBV6-3; j_gene: TRBJ2-5; abundance: NA; d_gene: NA; CDR3nt: TGTGCCAGCAGGCGGGACCCTCAAGAGACCCAGTACTTC; CDR3aa: CASRRDPQETQYF